This is a list of T cell receptor beta chains from one sample in a study of T cell clonotyping in hematopoietic cell transplantation. Here immunoSEQ multiplex PCR was the method, and the copy in TCRdb shows in-frame clones only, minus some. Altogether 15,000 to 20,000 clones are present, 60% to 85% being singletons, with the ten largest covering around 17%. The sequencing used peripheral blood mononuclear cells, collected before stem cell transplant. All receptors derive from a man between 60 and 75 years old with acute myeloid leukemia. Some clones in this sample may be carry-over from other donors' samples. CDR3s include the opening cysteine and the closing phenylalanine or tryptophan. The D gene is left open where the match is weak. The size entry is marked missing in some rows and otherwise reads once, few, many or a size class.

j_call,clone_size,d_call,v_call,cdr3_length,cdr3_aa,cdr3_nt
TRBJ2-6,NA,TRBD1,TRBV29-1,14,CSAGTGSGANVLTF,TGCAGCGCTGGGACAGGGTCTGGGGCCAACGTCCTGACTTTC
TRBJ2-5,large,NA,TRBV25-1,15,CASSEWGLGGETQYF,TGTGCCAGCAGTGAATGGGGGCTAGGAGGAGAGACCCAGTACTTC
TRBJ1-1,NA,NA,TRBV15,15,CATSAQRTAGTEAFF,TGTGCCACCAGCGCCCAAAGGACAGCAGGGACTGAAGCTTTCTTT
TRBJ1-5,NA,NA,TRBV28,15,CASSLLAPEQGPQHF,TGTGCCAGCAGTTTATTAGCGCCGGAGCAGGGGCCCCAGCATTTT
TRBJ1-1,few,NA,TRBV30,12,CAWSVEGRAAFF,TGTGCCTGGAGTGTGGAGGGGAGGGCAGCTTTCTTT
TRBJ1-1,few,NA,TRBV7-6,12,CASSLWAGQAFF,TGTGCCAGCAGCTTATGGGCAGGCCAAGCTTTCTTT
TRBJ1-3,NA,NA,TRBV2,12,CASCASGNTIYF,TGTGCCAGCTGTGCCTCTGGAAACACCATATATTTT
TRBJ1-2,NA,NA,TRBV10-3,12,CAISEMRYGYTF,TGTGCCATCAGTGAGATGCGTTATGGCTACACCTTC
TRBJ2-1,NA,NA,TRBV6-6,13,CASSRDLDREQFF,TGTGCCAGCAGTCGGGACTTAGATCGGGAGCAGTTCTTC
TRBJ1-1,NA,NA,TRBV11-3,15,CASSLGRAMNTEAFF,TGTGCCAGCAGCTTAGGTCGGGCCATGAACACTGAAGCTTTCTTT
TRBJ2-2,once,NA,TRBV28,15,CASSFHPANTGELFF,TGTGCCAGCAGTTTTCACCCCGCGAACACCGGGGAGCTGTTTTTT
TRBJ2-1,NA,TRBD2,TRBV7-2,16,CASRLQPGLAGGEQFF,TGTGCCAGCAGGCTCCAGCCGGGACTAGCGGGGGGGGAGCAGTTCTTC
TRBJ2-7,NA,NA,TRBV23-1,13,CASFLSHNYEQYF,TGCGCCAGCTTCCTCAGTCACAACTACGAGCAGTACTTC
TRBJ1-6,few,NA,TRBV18,15,CASSPGRGGNSPLHF,TGTGCCAGCTCACCAGGGAGGGGGGGAAATTCACCCCTCCACTTT
TRBJ2-7,NA,NA,TRBV7-9,15,CASSRGGTGPYEQYF,TGTGCCAGCAGCCGGGGTGGTACAGGACCCTACGAGCAGTACTTC
TRBJ1-2,NA,TRBD1,TRBV10-3,14,CAIRGDRGSYGYTF,TGTGCCATCAGGGGGGACAGGGGAAGTTATGGCTACACCTTC
TRBJ2-7,NA,TRBD1,TRBV5-4,15,CASSTSDRVSYEQYF,TGTGCCAGCAGCACCTCGGACAGGGTCTCCTACGAGCAGTACTTC
TRBJ2-1,NA,NA,TRBV30,14,CAWSRWSSYNEQFF,TGTGCCTGGAGTAGGTGGAGCTCCTACAATGAGCAGTTCTTC
TRBJ2-3,NA,NA,TRBV7-9,15,CASSLEGGLGDTQYF,TGTGCCAGCAGCTTAGAGGGGGGACTTGGCGATACGCAGTATTTT
TRBJ1-2,NA,NA,TRBV20-1,11,CSAQVGAGYTF,TGCAGTGCCCAGGTTGGAGCGGGCTACACCTTC
TRBJ2-7,NA,NA,TRBV30,13,CAWSLERQLRQYF,TGTGCCTGGAGTTTAGAGCGGCAATTGAGGCAGTACTTC
TRBJ2-2,few,NA,TRBV6-5,15,CASSRFGSSRAELFF,TGTGCCAGCAGTCGGTTTGGCAGTTCGCGCGCGGAGCTGTTTTTT
TRBJ1-1,NA,NA,TRBV30,12,CAWSGLEGWAFF,TGTGCCTGGAGTGGGTTGGAGGGCTGGGCTTTCTTT
TRBJ1-5,NA,NA,TRBV4-1,16,CASSQDKEAGSGPQHF,TGCGCCAGCAGCCAAGATAAAGAGGCAGGCTCCGGACCCCAGCATTTT
TRBJ1-3,NA,TRBD1,TRBV19,13,CASRGTAGNTIYF,TGTGCCAGTCGAGGGACAGCTGGAAACACCATATATTTT
TRBJ1-5,NA,NA,TRBV6-5,14,CASSLDGLNQPQHF,TGTGCCAGCAGTCTAGACGGCCTGAATCAGCCCCAGCATTTT
TRBJ1-2,NA,NA,TRBV19,14,CASSIRARPIGYTF,TGTGCCAGTAGTATACGGGCCAGGCCTATCGGCTACACCTTC
TRBJ1-1,NA,NA,TRBV4-3,13,CASSQQPNTEAFF,TGCGCCAGCAGCCAACAGCCGAACACTGAAGCTTTCTTT
TRBJ1-1,NA,NA,TRBV29-1,13,CSVKNRENTEAFF,TGCAGCGTTAAGAACAGGGAGAACACTGAAGCTTTCTTT
TRBJ1-2,NA,NA,TRBV6-5,14,CASSYSPSNYGYTF,TGTGCCAGCAGTTACTCGCCATCTAACTATGGCTACACCTTC
TRBJ1-4,NA,NA,TRBV5-8,12,CASSWGPEKLFF,TGTGCCAGCAGCTGGGGGCCTGAAAAACTGTTTTTT
TRBJ1-5,NA,NA,TRBV5-6,14,CASSLQGGDQPQHF,TGTGCCAGCAGCTTGCAGGGAGGGGATCAGCCCCAGCATTTT
TRBJ2-2,NA,TRBD1,TRBV19,16,CASTTIRTGATGELFF,TGTGCCAGTACCACGATAAGGACAGGGGCTACCGGGGAGCTGTTTTTT
TRBJ1-4,NA,NA,TRBV7-2,15,CASSLDGAINEKLFF,TGTGCCAGCAGCTTAGATGGGGCCATTAATGAAAAACTGTTTTTT
TRBJ2-7,few,NA,TRBV11-2,13,CASSLGQTYEQYF,TGTGCCAGCAGCTTAGGTCAGACCTACGAGCAGTACTTC
TRBJ1-4,NA,NA,TRBV6-4,14,CASSDEGGSEKLFF,TGTGCCAGCAGTGATGAGGGGGGTAGCGAAAAACTGTTTTTT
TRBJ2-7,NA,NA,TRBV4-3,15,CASSQMHHTGYEQYF,TGCGCCAGCAGCCAAATGCACCATACAGGTTACGAGCAGTACTTC
TRBJ2-2,NA,TRBD2,TRBV6-6,14,CASRGRLAAGELFF,TGTGCCAGCAGGGGGAGACTAGCAGCCGGGGAGCTGTTTTTT
TRBJ1-1,NA,NA,TRBV30,13,CAWSVRMNTEAFF,TGTGCCTGGAGTGTACGGATGAACACTGAAGCTTTCTTT
TRBJ1-1,NA,TRBD1,TRBV11-2,16,CASSFRQGAWNTEAFF,TGTGCCAGCAGCTTTCGACAGGGGGCTTGGAACACTGAAGCTTTCTTT
TRBJ2-2,few,TRBD2,TRBV7-8,17,CASKETSGGVNTGELFF,TGTGCCAGCAAGGAGACTAGCGGGGGGGTTAACACCGGGGAGCTGTTTTTT
TRBJ2-7,NA,NA,TRBV7-3,13,CASSLVRKNEQYF,TGTGCCAGCAGCTTAGTCCGTAAAAATGAGCAGTACTTC
TRBJ1-4,NA,NA,TRBV5-1,14,CASSPGQRDEKLFF,TGCGCCAGCAGCCCGGGGCAGAGGGATGAAAAACTGTTTTTT
TRBJ1-1,few,NA,TRBV11-3,13,CASSSRRNTEAFF,TGTGCCAGCAGCTCCCGACGGAACACTGAAGCTTTCTTT